This note documents a single T cell receptor (beta chain) sequence. These data belong to a study of blood T cell repertoires in COVID-19. Background on the study: Spain, Italy and the United States supplied samples that represented acute and convalescent COVID-19.

In the source study's methods: It was from reference gene primer amplification that nucleated cell counts were estimated. Some clones are missing from TCRdb's copy, which holds only in-frame ones; the method was immunoSEQ multiplex PCR. That table gives V, J and clone size, and the DNA gave D and trimming. Counted here are about 170,000 clones, roughly 80% occurring once; the ten biggest clones make up approximately 7%. The sequenced sample consisted of peripheral blood. The receptor's source is a woman in her 40s with COVID-19, enrolled during active disease.

The CDR3 spells CASSSGRGYTF. The CDR3 DNA reads as TGTGCCAGCAGTTCAGGGCGTGGCTACACCTTC. V and J are TRBV27 and TRBJ1-2; D may be TRBD1 (5 bases). The V end lost 4 bases, the J end lost 7 bases, and 7 bases lay between the germline ends. Per the germline V gene, CDR1 is MNHEY and CDR2 is SMNVEV (reference sequence). The CDR3 runs to 11 residues.